The TCR beta chain described here comes from a study of T cell responses to AZD1222 COVID-19 vaccine. Whole-study findings and limits: Clonal diversity may have been underestimated, and the donors were mostly white British, with more females than males. Vaccine-related CD4 TCRs covered spike, predominating at 160-218 and 743-854.

A word on this clone: Antigen: not known.

The data were produced by immunoSEQ multiplex PCR, yet TCRdb's version contains in-frame clones alone and is incomplete. Found here are around 180,000 clones, just under 90% of them singletons; the top ten hold roughly 6%. V trimming: 1 base; J trimming: 8 bases; junction bases outside the gene matches: 6. The CDR3 runs 15 residues. Per the germline V gene, CDR1 is SGDLS and CDR2 is YYNGEE. The sequence was obtained from an adult in good health. The chain has TRBV9 and TRBJ1-6, with TRBD1 identical over 7 bases. The sample here was peripheral blood, taken on day 0 of AZD1222 vaccination. CDR3 sequence: CASSVTDRADSPLHF. DNA for the CDR3: TGTGCCAGCAGCGTAACAGACAGGGCGGATTCACCCCTCCACTTT. The whole variable domain, filled in from reference TRBV9 and TRBJ1-6, reads DSGVTQTPKHLITATGQRVTLRCSPRSGDLSVYWYQQSLDQGLQFLIQYYNGEERAKGNILERFSAQQFPDLHSELNLSSLELGDSALYFCASSVTDRADSPLHFGNGTRLTVT.